Below are 26 T cell receptor beta chains sequenced from a single sample in a study of T-cell reconstitution after alpha-beta-depleted transplantation in children. Unique molecular identifiers featured in how the TCRbeta library was prepared. TCRdb re-called the PCR reads through MiXCR, storing one row per CDR3 protein. The profile shows 330,000 or so distinct CDR3 sequences, about 9.3% of them singletons. The sample was PBMCs from the stem cell graft donor, taken from the stem cell graft. The receptors originated from a human donor who donated a stem cell graft to a child with acute lymphoblastic leukemia.

Remarks on this clonotype: Since the CDR3 does not end with the conserved phenylalanine or tryptophan, this likely comes from a read error. The chain recombines TRBV2 with TRBJ1-1; D unclear. Germline assignment: CDR1 SNHLY and CDR2 FYNNEI. V was pared by 4 bases and J by 4 bases, with 13 bases between. The CDR3 sequence is 14 residues long. This CDR3 reads CASSVTPAPTEAFY. CDR3 DNA sequence: TGTGCCAGCAGTGTCACCCCGGCTCCCACTGAAGCTTTCTAT.

V usage is TRBV18 and J usage is TRBJ2-7, with 7 nucleotides matching TRBD2. This CDR3 has 12 residues. The V segment lost 5 bases and the J segment 6 bases; nucleotides outside the gene matches: 4. Germline V gene lookup returns CDR1 KGHSH and CDR2 LQKENI. The CDR3 DNA sequence: TGTGCCAGCTCAGCGTGGGGGGGCGAGCAGTACTTC. This gives the protein CASSAWGGEQYF.

This clonotype was detected ten times or more. This chain uses TRBV7-2 with TRBJ2-1, with 7 bases aligning to TRBD2. Germline V gene data show CDR1 as SGHTA and CDR2 as FQGNSA. The CDR3 sequence is 12 residues long. V gave up 1 base and J gave up 9 bases; unmatched junction bases: 0. The CDR3 bases are TGTGCCAGCAGCTTAGGGGGGGGTGAGCAGTTCTTC. It is translated as CASSLGGGEQFF.

This clonotype was counted a few times. V is TRBV6-5 and J is TRBJ2-7; 7 bases match TRBD2. The CDR3 length is 15 residues. CDR1 MNHEY and CDR2 SVGAGI come from the germline V gene. Trimming took 2 bases from V and 3 from J; bases not matched to a gene: 7. CDR3 in amino acids: CASSYRSRGSYEQYF. The CDR3 DNA sequence: TGTGCCAGCAGTTACCGCTCCCGCGGGAGCTACGAGCAGTACTTC.

This clonotype showed up just a few times. The genes are TRBV6-1 and TRBJ2-5, with 11 bases aligning to TRBD1. The CDR3 spans 15 residues. Germline-derived CDR1 and CDR2 are MNHNS and SASEGT. V shed 7 bases, J shed 5 bases, and the junction held 9 bases outside the gene matches. The CDR3 DNA reads TGTGCCAGCACCGACGGACAGGGGGCGTGGGAGACCCAGTACTTC. Its protein is CASTDGQGAWETQYF.

The V and J genes are TRBV20-1 and TRBJ2-1, with 12 bases aligning to TRBD1. CDR3 length equals 21 residues. CDR1 is DFQATT and CDR2 is SNEGSKA in the germline V gene (reference sequence). V was clipped by 7 bases and J by 1 base; unmatched bases: 23. In DNA form, the CDR3 reads TGCAGTGTTAGGGGACAGGGGGCGCCGGGACTAGCGCCAATTTCCTACAATGAGCAGTTCTTC. Translated: CSVRGQGAPGLAPISYNEQFF.

V usage is TRBV15 and J usage is TRBJ2-3; D uncertain. Trimming removed 3 bases from V and 5 bases from J, with 3 bases in between. This CDR3 has 11 amino acids. Germline V gene sequence: CDR1 LNHNV, CDR2 YYDKDF (reference sequence). In DNA form, the CDR3 reads TGTGCCACCAGCAGTCGAGATACGCAGTATTTT. This encodes CATSSRDTQYF. Looking up the rest from reference TRBV15 and TRBJ2-3 gives the full variable domain: DAMVIQNPRYQVTQFGKPVTLSCSQTLNHNVMYWYQQKSSQAPKLLFHYYDKDFNNEADTPDNFQSRRPNTSFCFLDIRSPGLGDTAMYLCATSSRDTQYFGPGTRLTVL.

This clonotype has more than one count but fewer than ten. This chain joins TRBV20-1 and TRBJ2-7; TRBD1 matches 7 bases. This CDR3 has 13 amino acids. Germline V gene sequence: CDR1 DFQATT, CDR2 SNEGSKA (reference sequence). Trimming cost V 6 bases and J 3 bases; bases outside gene matches: 8. In nucleotides, the CDR3 is TGCAGTGCAGCGACAGGGCAGAGCTACGAGCAGTACTTC. Translated, it gives CSAATGQSYEQYF.

This clonotype has only a few counts. V gene TRBV27 combines with J gene TRBJ1-6, with D hard to call. This CDR3 comprises 13 residues. The V end was cut by 5 bases, the J end by 5 bases, with 7 bases between. Germline V CDR1 and CDR2: MNHEY, SMNVEV (reference sequence). The CDR3 sequence is CASSARDNSPLHF. CDR3 bases: TGTGCCAGCAGTGCCAGAGATAATTCACCCCTCCACTTT.

CDR3 in DNA: TGCGCCAGCAGCCACCACCCGGGACCCCTGGGTAGGTTTGAGCAGTTCTTC. Amino acids: CASSHHPGPLGRFEQFF. V gene TRBV4-3 combines with J gene TRBJ2-1; possibly TRBD1 or TRBD2 for D (5 bases each). V gave up 3 bases and J gave up 9 bases, with 24 bases separating them. The CDR3 loop spans 17 amino acids. Germline V gene sequence: CDR1 LGHNA, CDR2 YSLEER.

The genes are TRBV4-3 and TRBJ1-2; D uncertain. The CDR3 is 14 residues long. Germline V gene sequence: CDR1 LGHNA, CDR2 YSLEER. V gave up 0 bases and J gave up 7 bases, with 12 bases separating them. The chain's CDR3 is CASSQEEGFGGYTF. DNA for the CDR3: TGCGCCAGCAGCCAAGAAGAGGGCTTTGGTGGCTACACCTTC.

This clonotype has a count of ten or more. The chain is built from TRBV2 and TRBJ1-5; no firm D call. Trimming took 3 bases from V and 4 from J, leaving 7 bases between them. Germline CDR1 SNHLY, CDR2 FYNNEI. The CDR3 is 13 amino acids. The CDR3 DNA sequence: TGTGCCAGCAGTGAGGTCAGAAATCAGCCCCAGCATTTT. Translation gives CASSEVRNQPQHF.

This clonotype was recorded many times. The chain has TRBV5-1 and TRBJ2-1, with TRBD2 identical over 10 bases. This CDR3 is built from 16 residues. Germline V lookup: CDR1 SGHRS, CDR2 YFSETQ. After removal of 6 bases from V and 0 bases from J, the junction contained 6 bases not matched to a gene. The CDR3, as DNA: TGCGCCAGCAAACCTAGCGGGAGTCTCTCCTACAATGAGCAGTTCTTC. This translates into CASKPSGSLSYNEQFF.

A remark on this clonotype: A much larger clone differs by one base, so this may be a read error. The chain is built from TRBV12-3 or TRBV12-4 and TRBJ1-1; D is perhaps TRBD1 (6 bases). There are 14 residues in the CDR3. The CDR3 loop reads CASSFAQGNTDAFF. The CDR3 nucleotides read TGTGCCAGCAGTTTCGCGCAGGGGAACACTGACGCTTTCTTT.

This clonotype has ten or more counts. This chain connects TRBV5-1 to TRBJ1-5; D is unresolved. The CDR3 loop spans 15 amino acids. V lost 0 bases to trimming and J lost 2 bases, with 9 bases between them. Germline V gives CDR1 SGHRS, CDR2 YFSETQ. CDR3 nucleotide sequence: TGCGCCAGCAGCTTGGCTGGGAGTCGCAATCAGCCCCAGCATTTT. Its protein product is CASSLAGSRNQPQHF.

The V and J genes are TRBV7-6 and TRBJ2-1, with D perhaps given as TRBD1 or TRBD2 (6 bases each). Trimming took off 5 bases at V and 12 bases at J, with 17 bases between the two ends. Germline-derived CDR1 and CDR2 are SGHVS and FNYEAQ. CDR3 length: 13 amino acids. CDR3 DNA sequence: TGTGCCAGCAGCCTAGGGGGGCTGCCGGGGCAGTTCTTC. Translated, it gives CASSLGGLPGQFF.

This clonotype was seen more than once but under ten times. V gene TRBV4-2 combines with J gene TRBJ2-1; D tentatively reads TRBD1 or TRBD2 (5 bases each). Germline CDR1 reads LGHNA; CDR2 reads YNFKEQ. V was clipped by 0 bases and J by 8 bases, with 17 bases between them. This CDR3 has 16 amino acids. The CDR3 sequence: CASSQEQDHEGYEQFF. The DNA for the CDR3 is TGTGCCAGCAGCCAAGAACAGGACCACGAGGGTTATGAGCAGTTCTTC.

V is TRBV12-3 or TRBV12-4 and J is TRBJ2-7, with 7 bases that match TRBD1. This CDR3 comprises 15 residues. The ends lost 4 bases at V and 4 bases at J; junction bases unmatched: 10. CDR3 region: CASSSLRQGVYEQYF. DNA of the CDR3: TGTGCCAGCAGTTCACTACGACAGGGTGTGTACGAGCAGTACTTC.

The chain employs TRBV28 and TRBJ2-1; 8 bases are shared with TRBD2. The CDR3 has 17 amino acids. Germline V lookup: CDR1 MDHEN, CDR2 SYDVKM. The trim removed 5 bases at V and 0 bases at J, leaving 9 bases unmatched. CDR3 loop: CASSPSAGGSSYNEQFF. The DNA for the CDR3 is TGTGCCAGCAGTCCCTCGGCGGGAGGTTCCTCCTACAATGAGCAGTTCTTC.

For this clonotype: A much larger clone lies one base from this, so it may be a read error. The V and J genes are TRBV20-1 and TRBJ2-7; D unclear. This CDR3 is built from 11 residues. The V end lost 1 base, the J end lost 4 bases, and 5 bases lay between the germline ends. Germline V lookup: CDR1 DFQATT, CDR2 SNEGSKA (reference sequence). CDR3 nucleotide sequence: TGCAGTGCTAGAGGGTGGTACGAGCAGTACTTC. Protein sequence: CSARGWYEQYF.

The V and J genes are TRBV7-9 and TRBJ2-1; D perhaps matches TRBD2 (5 bases). V lost 6 bases, J lost 5 bases, and 17 bases lay in between. CDR3 length: 15 amino acids. Germline-derived CDR1 and CDR2 are SEHNR and FQNEAQ (reference sequence). CDR3 protein: CASRARGSDDNEQFF. The DNA for the CDR3 is TGTGCCAGCAGAGCACGAGGGAGTGACGACAATGAGCAGTTCTTC.

This clonotype was seen repeatedly, ten times or more. This chain links TRBV4-3 with TRBJ2-2; 7 bases are a match to TRBD2. The CDR3 totals 15 residues. V shed 4 bases, J shed 7 bases, and the junction held 9 bases outside the gene matches. CDR1 and CDR2 from the germline V gene are LGHNA and YSLEER. The CDR3 protein is CASSRGLVSIGELFF. DNA of the CDR3: TGCGCCAGCAGCCGAGGACTAGTGAGCATCGGGGAGCTGTTTTTT.

This clonotype has more than one count but fewer than ten. The chain combines TRBV7-9 with TRBJ2-5, with 7 bases aligning to TRBD2. Germline V gives CDR1 SEHNR, CDR2 FQNEAQ (reference sequence). J gave up 5 bases and V 5 bases, and 14 bases lay outside the gene matches. The CDR3 loop spans 16 amino acids. CDR3 protein: CASSPYLGGSPETQYF. The CDR3 nucleotides are TGTGCCAGCAGCCCTTACCTGGGCGGGAGTCCGGAGACCCAGTACTTC.

This clonotype was detected many times. This chain joins TRBV20-1 and TRBJ2-3; D not resolved. Trimming stripped 3 bases from V and 2 bases from J, with 6 bases between. Germline V gene data show CDR1 as DFQATT and CDR2 as SNEGSKA (reference sequence). The CDR3 covers 12 residues. This chain's CDR3 is CSARRITDTQYF. The CDR3 region has the DNA TGCAGTGCTAGGCGCATCACAGATACGCAGTATTTT.

V usage is TRBV7-2 and J usage is TRBJ1-6, with D maybe TRBD1 (5 bases). The CDR3 sequence is 17 residues long. The germline gives CDR1 SGHTA, CDR2 FQGNSA. Deletions cut 1 base from V and 7 bases from J, with 17 bases between. CDR3 bases: TGTGCCAGCAGCTTAGGGGGGAGGTCCGGCCCCAATTCACCCCTCCACTTT. This translates into CASSLGGRSGPNSPLHF.

This clonotype showed up just a few times. The rearrangement joins TRBV27 to TRBJ2-3; 7 bases are shared with TRBD1. After removal of 5 bases from V and 1 base from J, the junction contained 6 bases not matched to a gene. CDR1 is MNHEY and CDR2 is SMNVEV in the germline V gene (reference sequence). This CDR3 spans 15 amino acids. DNA of the CDR3: TGTGCCAGCAGTCCAGACAGGGCAGGCACAGATACGCAGTATTTT. Its translation is CASSPDRAGTDTQYF.